The clone carrying this T cell receptor beta chain was counted only a few times. Its matching antigen is unknown. The source of the sample is a study of T-cell reconstitution after alpha-beta-depleted transplantation in children. Study results and limitations: About two months after transplant, alpha-beta T cells reportedly came from several hundred expanded graft clones. Surviving recipient T cells and intrathymic progenitors accounted for some patients' high TCRbeta diversity at day 60. One year after transplant, T-cell counts and diversity came mostly from newly produced T cells.

Preparation of the TCRbeta library was carried out with unique molecular identifiers. Each CDR3 protein gets one entry after TCRdb re-called the PCR reads with MiXCR. The table lists more than 45,000 distinct CDR3 sequences, 40% to 60% of them singletons, with roughly two fifths in the top ten. The CDR3 runs 17 residues. CDR1 is SGHRS and CDR2 is YFSETQ in the germline V gene. Between the trimmed V and J ends, which lost 5 bases and 1 base, there was a span of 19 bases. The sample here was peripheral blood, taken before TCRalphabeta/CD19-depleted stem cell transplant. The rearrangement links TRBV5-1 to TRBJ2-1; unclear D gene. This TCR came from a boy younger than two with SCID, due to receive a stem cell transplant. CDR3 sequence: CASRPTLTGRSYNEQFF. CDR3 coding DNA: TGCGCCAGCAGACCCACTCTGACCGGAAGGTCCTACAATGAGCAGTTCTTC.